The rows below give T cell receptor beta chains drawn from one sample of a study of blood T cell repertoires in COVID-19. Sequencing was performed with immunoSEQ multiplex PCR; in TCRdb, only in-frame clones are kept and a portion is missing. The top ten hold about 4% of the sample, which has some 130,000 clones, about 92% seen once. The sample taken for sequencing was peripheral blood. The receptors shown here come from a man between 50 and 59 years old with active COVID-19. The CDR3 runs from the conserved cysteine through the conserved F or W. Fields, in order: V gene, D gene, J gene, CDR3 DNA, CDR3 protein. A D gene is named only where the DNA matches it firmly.

V: TRBV11-2
D: TRBD1
J: TRBJ1-4
DNA: TGTGCCAGCCAGACAGGGGTGGAACTGTTTTTT
CDR3: CASQTGVELFF

V: TRBV24-1
D: -
J: TRBJ2-5
DNA: TGTGCCACCAGTGAGCGGGGTCGAGAGACCCAGTACTTC
CDR3: CATSERGRETQYF

V: TRBV9
D: -
J: TRBJ1-2
DNA: TGTGCCAGCAGCCTGTCACAGGCCTCCTCTGGCTACACCTTC
CDR3: CASSLSQASSGYTF

V: TRBV7-9
D: -
J: TRBJ2-1
DNA: TGTGCCAGCACCTTACCCGCGAGCTCCTACAATGAGCAGTTCTTC
CDR3: CASTLPASSYNEQFF

V: TRBV10-2
D: -
J: TRBJ1-3
DNA: TGCGCCAGCAGCGAAGGCAAGGGAGGTGGAAACACCATATATTTT
CDR3: CASSEGKGGGNTIYF

V: TRBV6-6
D: TRBD1
J: TRBJ2-3
DNA: TGTGCCAGCAGTTATGGGACAGCTAGCACAGATACGCAGTATTTT
CDR3: CASSYGTASTDTQYF

V: TRBV5-1
D: -
J: TRBJ2-1
DNA: TGCGCCAGCAGCTTGACGGGGAGCTCCTACAATGAGCAGTTCTTC
CDR3: CASSLTGSSYNEQFF

V: TRBV3-1/TRBV3-2
D: -
J: TRBJ1-2
DNA: TGTGCCAGCAGCCAAGACTGGGGCACCTATGGCTACACCTTC
CDR3: CASSQDWGTYGYTF

V: TRBV19
D: -
J: TRBJ2-3
DNA: TGTGCCAGTAGTATAGACCGGACACTCACAGATACGCAGTATTTT
CDR3: CASSIDRTLTDTQYF

V: TRBV7-6
D: TRBD2
J: TRBJ2-7
DNA: TGTGCCAGCAGCTCGGGGGGACCCGCATACGAGCAGTACTTC
CDR3: CASSSGGPAYEQYF

V: TRBV4-1
D: TRBD2
J: TRBJ2-1
DNA: TGCGCCAGCAGCGAGACGCGGGGGGGGGAGGAGTTCTTC
CDR3: CASSETRGGEEFF

V: TRBV11-2
D: TRBD2
J: TRBJ2-2
DNA: TGTGCCAGCAGCTTAGGGGGCCTAGCGGGAGGGGCAACCGGGGAGCTGTTTTTT
CDR3: CASSLGGLAGGATGELFF

V: TRBV20-1
D: TRBD1
J: TRBJ1-4
DNA: TGCAGTGCCCCCCTGGGACAGGGGGCTCTTTTT
CDR3: CSAPLGQGALF